The sequence of this T cell receptor beta chain was determined in a study of T cells in Graves' hyperthyroidism and ophthalmopathy. Amplified TCR beta CDR3 regions derived from RNA transcripts. Primed by the HTBI set, a first-round RT-PCR was run on the TCR CDR3. In TCRdb, the multiplex PCR reads were re-called with MiXCR into one record per CDR3 protein. The sample has a few hundred thousand distinct CDR3 sequences, 18% seen once. Germline V gene data show CDR1 as ENHRY and CDR2 as SYGVKD. The CDR3 contains 12 residues. V was shortened by 6 bases and J by 11 bases, with 13 bases between the two germline ends. In its sample, this clonotype was seen a few times.

Sequences were obtained from blood. This sequence originates from a woman aged 45-65 years with Graves' hyperthyroidism. This sequence joins TRBV10-3 and TRBJ1-4, with D uncertain. The CDR3 loop reads CAISEGNGKLFF. The CDR3 DNA follows: TGTGCCATCAGCGAAGGGAACGGGAAACTGTTTTTT.